Listed below are T cell receptor beta chains from one sample, sequenced in a study of PD-1 blockade in classical Hodgkin lymphoma. The assay was immunoSEQ multiplex PCR, and TCRdb's table has in-frame clones only and misses some. The sample has under 20,000 clones; around 90% are singletons. The sample consisted of peripheral blood mononuclear cells (PBMCs). The receptor source for this set is a human donor with classical Hodgkin lymphoma. CDR3s include the opening cysteine and the closing phenylalanine or tryptophan. Fields, in order: clone size, D gene, J gene, V gene, CDR3 DNA, CDR3 protein. The D gene is left open where the match is weak. Rows may omit the clone size; those that give it use once, few, many or a size class.

NA NA TRBJ1-6 TRBV5-1 TGCGCCAGCAGCTTGGAGGGGTACAATTCACCCCTCCACTTT CASSLEGYNSPLHF
NA TRBD1 TRBJ2-7 TRBV7-2 TGTGCCAGCAGCGCGGGACAGGGGGGACTCGAGCAGTACTTC CASSAGQGGLEQYF
few TRBD2 TRBJ2-1 TRBV5-1 TGCGCCAGCAGCTACGCAGGACTAGCGGGAGTCTACAATGAGCAGTTCTTC CASSYAGLAGVYNEQFF
few NA TRBJ1-2 TRBV2 TGTGCCAGCAGTGAAGTAGGGCGGGGGCTTGGCTACACCTTC CASSEVGRGLGYTF
NA NA TRBJ1-1 TRBV7-9 TGTGCCAGCAACCGGGCCCCGAACACTGAAGCTTTCTTT CASNRAPNTEAFF
NA NA TRBJ2-6 TRBV2 TGTGCCAGCACGCGGGGATCTGGGGCCAACGTCCTGACTTTC CASTRGSGANVLTF
NA TRBD2 TRBJ2-6 TRBV19 TGTGCCAGTAGTACCACTAGCGGGAGGACTGGGGCCAACGTCCTGACTTTC CASSTTSGRTGANVLTF
NA NA TRBJ1-2 TRBV6-5 TGTGCCAGCACCGCAAGAACAGGATTGGGCTATGGCTACACCTTC CASTARTGLGYGYTF
once NA TRBJ2-1 TRBV4-1 TGCGCCAGCAGCCACCCAGGGGGGAATGAGCAGTTCTTC CASSHPGGNEQFF
NA TRBD1 TRBJ2-1 TRBV29-1 TGCAGCGCTGGACAGGTCAATGAGCAGTTCTTC CSAGQVNEQFF
NA NA TRBJ1-1 TRBV19 TGTGCCAGTAGTCGCCAGGGCGGTGAAGCTTTCTTT CASSRQGGEAFF
NA TRBD2 TRBJ2-1 TRBV11-2 TGTGCCAGCAGCCCCTCCGGGACTAGCGGGAGGGTTGGGAATGAGCAGTTCTTC CASSPSGTSGRVGNEQFF
NA TRBD1 TRBJ1-1 TRBV9 TGTGCCAGCAGCCAACGACAGGGGCGAACTGAAGCTTTCTTT CASSQRQGRTEAFF
NA TRBD2 TRBJ2-1 TRBV5-4 TGTGCCAGCAGCTCGGGACTAGCGGGAGATGAGCAGTTCTTC CASSSGLAGDEQFF
NA NA TRBJ2-3 TRBV18 TGTGCCAGCTCGGACAGGAGGGATGGCACAGATACGCAGTATTTT CASSDRRDGTDTQYF
NA NA TRBJ2-5 TRBV4-3 TGCGCCAGCAGCCAAGCTCCGACAGCAGAGACCCAGTACTTC CASSQAPTAETQYF
NA NA TRBJ2-2 TRBV5-6 TGTGCCAGCAGCTTGCCCAAGTTCCGCGGAGACACCGGGGAGCTGTTTTTT CASSLPKFRGDTGELFF
NA NA TRBJ2-7 TRBV4-1 TGCGCCAGCAGCCAAGAACGCCTGGCAGGTTACGAGCAGTACTTC CASSQERLAGYEQYF
NA TRBD2 TRBJ2-7 TRBV5-6 TGTGCCAGCAGCTTGGAGGGTAGCGGGAGGTCCTCCTACGAGCAGTACTTC CASSLEGSGRSSYEQYF
NA NA TRBJ2-1 TRBV28 TGTGCCAGCAGTTTCCGGTCGGGGGCTAATGAGCAGTTCTTC CASSFRSGANEQFF
NA TRBD1 TRBJ2-1 TRBV6-6 TGTGCCAGCAGCTACGGGACAGTTGCCAATGAGCAGTTCTTC CASSYGTVANEQFF
few NA TRBJ2-5 TRBV5-4 TGTGCCAGCAGCTTAGCCCAAGAGACCCAGTACTTC CASSLAQETQYF
NA NA TRBJ2-7 TRBV5-5 TGTGCCAGCAGCCCGGCGGGTTGGGGAATCCCGCCGGGTTGGGAGCAGTACTTC CASSPAGWGIPPGWEQYF
once NA TRBJ1-5 TRBV5-8 TGTGCCAGCAGCTCAAGGGACCGCACTAATCAGCCCCAGCATTTT CASSSRDRTNQPQHF
NA NA TRBJ2-5 TRBV7-9 TGTGCCAGCAGCTTTCATACGCTTGTGGACTTC CASSFHTLVDF
NA TRBD2 TRBJ2-7 TRBV19 TGTGCCAGTAGTATTGCGTTAGCGGGATCTTACGAGCAGTACTTC CASSIALAGSYEQYF
few TRBD2 TRBJ2-7 TRBV27 TGTGCCAGCAGCAAGCGGGGGAGCTCCTACGAGCAGTACTTC CASSKRGSSYEQYF
NA NA TRBJ2-5 TRBV18 TGTGCCAGCTCACGGGGGGCGCTTGGAGAGACCCAGTACTTC CASSRGALGETQYF
NA NA TRBJ1-5 TRBV19 TGTGCCAGTACCCTTGAAGGGGCAAATCAGCCCCAGCATTTT CASTLEGANQPQHF
NA NA TRBJ1-4 TRBV30 TGTGCCTGGAGAGGTCCAGCCCGTAATGAAAAACTGTTTTTT CAWRGPARNEKLFF
once TRBD2 TRBJ2-4 TRBV6-1 TGTGCCAGCAGTGGACTAGCGGGATTAACTCTAGCCAAAAACATTCAGTACTTC CASSGLAGLTLAKNIQYF
NA NA TRBJ2-7 TRBV6-1 TGTGCCAGCCAGAGAGAAAGGGGGGGTTCCTACGAGCAGTACTTC CASQRERGGSYEQYF
NA NA TRBJ1-3 TRBV25-1 TGTGCCAGCAGTTCTCACTTAAACACCATATATTTT CASSSHLNTIYF
once TRBD1 TRBJ2-3 TRBV11-1 TGTGCCAGCAGCCCGTGGGGACAGGGTCCTGCGGATACGCAGTATTTT CASSPWGQGPADTQYF
NA TRBD1 TRBJ2-5 TRBV30 TGTGCCTGGGAGGCGAGACAGGGGGGAGAGACCCAGTACTTC CAWEARQGGETQYF
few TRBD2 TRBJ2-1 TRBV28 TGTGCCAGCAGGACTAGCGGGAGGGCCTACAATGAGCAGTTCTTC CASRTSGRAYNEQFF
once TRBD2 TRBJ2-3 TRBV28 TGTGCCAGCAGTTCGGCGGGAGGCCGTGGAGATACGCAGTATTTT CASSSAGGRGDTQYF
few TRBD2 TRBJ2-7 TRBV27 TGTGCCAGCTCCCCCGGGAGGAGATTCTTCTACGAGCAGTACTTC CASSPGRRFFYEQYF
NA NA TRBJ1-1 TRBV6-5 TGTGCCAGCAGTTCGTCCGGGCCGAACACTGAAGCTTTCTTT CASSSSGPNTEAFF
NA NA TRBJ2-1 TRBV27 TGTGCCAGCAGTTTAAATTGGGCGGGATCCCAGTTCTTC CASSLNWAGSQFF
NA NA TRBJ2-5 TRBV6-1 TGTGCCAGTTTACCCGTGGGAGAGACCCAGTACTTC CASLPVGETQYF
NA NA TRBJ1-1 TRBV30 TGTGCCTGGTCGATAGGGTTGCTCGACACTGAAGCTTTCTTT CAWSIGLLDTEAFF
NA NA TRBJ2-7 TRBV28 TGTGCCAGCAGTACAACTAGCCCGCACCCCTACGAGCAGTACTTC CASSTTSPHPYEQYF
NA TRBD1 TRBJ2-7 TRBV7-9 TGTGCCAGCAGCGGGACAGGGTTGTACGAGCAGTACTTC CASSGTGLYEQYF
NA TRBD1 TRBJ2-1 TRBV14 TGTGCCAGCAGCCAAGATCTCGGACAGGTACCCAATGAGCAGTTCTTC CASSQDLGQVPNEQFF
NA NA TRBJ1-5 TRBV16 TGTGCCAGCAGCCACCGACAGCAGACCTCTAATCAGCCCCAGCATTTT CASSHRQQTSNQPQHF